Following are 8 T cell receptor beta chains from one sample sequenced in a study of T cells after posttransplantation cyclophosphamide listed by TCRdb under 2016. The library was prepared using the immunoSEQ multiplex PCR assay. TCRdb took this table from immuneACCESS and kept in-frame rearrangements with V and J called. Such tables lack part of the clones; where checked against another copy, unresolved V genes explain under half of the gap, and the rest is unexplained. The sample table holds 25,000 to 35,000 clones, of which approximately 90% were seen once. Under 15% of the sample comes from the top ten. Sequencing was carried out using PBMCs. Source of these receptors: a woman aged 40 to 50 with a blood cancer, CMV-positive, and with a related stem cell donor.

The chain recombines TRBV15 with TRBJ2-2; TRBD2 aligns across 7 bases. With V trimmed by 2 bases and J by 6 bases, 6 bases remained unmatched. CDR1 is LNHNV, CDR2 YYDKDF, per germline (reference sequence). This CDR3 comprises 15 residues. The CDR3: CATSRRGGRAGELFF. The CDR3 DNA is TGTGCCACCAGCAGACGTGGGGGGAGGGCCGGGGAGCTGTTTTTT. The variable domain in full, completed from reference TRBV15 and TRBJ2-2, reads DAMVIQNPRYQVTQFGKPVTLSCSQTLNHNVMYWYQQKSSQAPKLLFHYYDKDFNNEADTPDNFQSRRPNTSFCFLDIRSPGLGDTAMYLCATSRRGGRAGELFFGEGSRLTVL.

The chain is built from TRBV19 and TRBJ2-3, with TRBD2 matching 11 bases. The CDR3 is 16 amino acids. The trim removed 7 bases at V and 0 bases at J, leaving 6 bases unmatched. CDR1 and CDR2 from the germline V gene are LNHDA and SQIVND (reference sequence). The CDR3 nucleotides are TGTGCCAGTAACCTTCTAGCGGGGGGTAGCACAGATACGCAGTATTTT. Its translation: CASNLLAGGSTDTQYF. The full variable domain, with the rest looked up from reference TRBV19 and TRBJ2-3, is DGGITQSPKYLFRKEGQNVTLSCEQNLNHDAMYWYRQDPGQGLRLIYYSQIVNDFQKGDIAEGYSVSREKKESFPLTVTSAQKNPTAFYLCASNLLAGGSTDTQYFGPGTRLTVL.

This clone was picked up one time. The V call is TRBV6-4, the J call TRBJ2-3; 9 bases match TRBD2. V gave up 4 bases and J gave up 4 bases; unmatched junction bases: 6. The germline V gene has CDR1 MRHNA and CDR2 SNTAGT. The CDR3 runs to 15 residues. CDR3: CASSAGLAGSDTQYF. The CDR3 DNA sequence: TGTGCCAGCAGTGCCGGTCTAGCGGGGTCAGATACGCAGTATTTT.

This chain links TRBV10-3 with TRBJ2-3, with 12 bases identical to TRBD1. The germline CDR1 and CDR2 sequences are ENHRY and SYGVKD. This CDR3 region has 16 residues. V lost 2 bases, J lost 0 bases, and 0 bases stayed unmatched. CDR3 bases: TGTGCCATCAGTGAGGGGACAGGGGGCAGCACAGATACGCAGTATTTT. Its protein product is CAISEGTGGSTDTQYF.

The chain couples TRBV4-3 to TRBJ2-7; 8 bases match TRBD2. The CDR3 spans 14 residues. J lost 5 bases, V lost 1 base, and 4 bases had no gene match. The germline V gene has CDR1 LGHNA and CDR2 YSLEER. CDR3 sequence reads: CASSQVSGVDEQYF. The CDR3 DNA reads TGCGCCAGCAGCCAAGTTAGCGGGGTAGACGAGCAGTACTTC.

The chain combines TRBV18 with TRBJ2-1, with 13 bases aligning to TRBD2. The CDR3 loop spans 18 amino acids. V was clipped by 5 bases and J by 1 base; unmatched bases: 8. CDR1 is KGHSH and CDR2 is LQKENI in the germline V gene. DNA of the CDR3: TGTGCCAGCTCAAAAACTAGCGGGGGGGCCACGTCCTACAATGAGCAGTTCTTC. Protein sequence: CASSKTSGGATSYNEQFF.

This clone was seen once. V usage is TRBV7-3 and J usage is TRBJ2-5, with 9 bases that match TRBD1. Germline V CDR1 and CDR2: SGHTA, FQGTGA. V was pared by 2 bases and J by 5 bases, with 3 bases of the junction left unmatched. The CDR3 sequence is 14 residues long. CDR3: CASSLATGGETQYF. The CDR3 DNA reads TGTGCCAGCAGCTTAGCGACAGGGGGGGAGACCCAGTACTTC.

J is TRBJ1-4 and V is TRBV6-5; 8 bases fit TRBD1. CDR1 MNHEY and CDR2 SVGAGI come from the germline V gene. The CDR3 length is 15 residues. The V segment lost 3 bases and the J segment 7 bases; nucleotides outside the gene matches: 7. The CDR3: CASSYAGQGIEKLFF. CDR3 coding DNA: TGTGCCAGCAGTTATGCAGGACAGGGAATTGAAAAACTGTTTTTT.